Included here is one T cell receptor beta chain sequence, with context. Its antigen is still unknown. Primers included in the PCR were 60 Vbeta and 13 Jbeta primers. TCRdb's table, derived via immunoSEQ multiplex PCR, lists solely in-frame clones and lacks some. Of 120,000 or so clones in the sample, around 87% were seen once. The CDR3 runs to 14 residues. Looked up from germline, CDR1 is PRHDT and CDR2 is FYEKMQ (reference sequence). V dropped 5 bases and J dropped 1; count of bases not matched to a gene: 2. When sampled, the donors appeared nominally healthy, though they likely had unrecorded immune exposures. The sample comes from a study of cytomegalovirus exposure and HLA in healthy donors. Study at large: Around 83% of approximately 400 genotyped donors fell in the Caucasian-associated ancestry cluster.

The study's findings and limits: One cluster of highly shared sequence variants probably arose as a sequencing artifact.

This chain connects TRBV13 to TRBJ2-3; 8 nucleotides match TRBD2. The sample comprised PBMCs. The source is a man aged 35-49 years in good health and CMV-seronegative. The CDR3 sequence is CASSHSGGTDTQYF. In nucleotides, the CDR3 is TGTGCCAGCAGCCATAGCGGGGGCACAGATACGCAGTATTTT.